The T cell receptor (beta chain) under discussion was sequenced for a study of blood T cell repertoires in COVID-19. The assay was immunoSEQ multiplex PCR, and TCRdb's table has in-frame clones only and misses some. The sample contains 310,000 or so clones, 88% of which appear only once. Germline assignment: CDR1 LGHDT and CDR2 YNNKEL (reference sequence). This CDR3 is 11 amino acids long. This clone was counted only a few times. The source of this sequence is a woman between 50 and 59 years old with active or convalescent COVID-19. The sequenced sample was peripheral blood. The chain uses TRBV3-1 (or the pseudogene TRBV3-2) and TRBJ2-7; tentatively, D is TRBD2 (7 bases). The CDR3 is CTFGGGPEQYF. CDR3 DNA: TGTACCTTTGGGGGGGGGCCCGAGCAGTACTTC.